Listed below are T cell receptor beta chains from one sample, sequenced in a study of OX40 agonist ivuxolimab in advanced cancers. Assay used: immunoSEQ multiplex PCR; TCRdb lists only in-frame clones, some missing. The sample holds about 150,000 clones, 94% seen once. The material was CD4+ or CD8+ T cells sorted from blood, obtained in a trial of the OX40 agonist ivuxolimab. These receptors came from an adult with an advanced solid tumor such as melanoma, head and neck, liver or kidney cancer. CDR3s include the opening cysteine and the closing phenylalanine or tryptophan.

V | CDR3
TRBV18 | CASSPPGLTANTGELFF
TRBV9 | CASSVEPGANQPQHF
TRBV18 | CASSLGQADTQYF
TRBV23-1 | CASSQSGGTSGRAMKKELETQYF
TRBV27 | CASSIHPNPANTGELFF
TRBV5-1 | CASSLGARVDTQYF
TRBV7-3 | CASSPGGSHYGYTF
TRBV19 | CASSIAWEQPLSYNEQFF
TRBV18 | CASSPATVGSNQPQHF
TRBV18 | CASSPPGPLGDTQYF
TRBV11-2 | CASSLGRSVLSPNGYTF
TRBV5-1 | CASSLADDQPDTQYF
TRBV5-6 | CASSRGLGMNQPQHF
TRBV7-3 | CASSLMARGRDEQFF
TRBV6-5 | CASSYSGQDTEAFF
TRBV27 | CASSPTWTGNNQPQHF
TRBV15 | CATRRDAGLDGLTF
TRBV6-5 | CASSYRDRSYEQYF
TRBV30 | CAWSVSPSGTGNSPLHF
TRBV10-1 | CASSEDSSYEQYF
TRBV5-1 | CASTPGHGSEQYF
TRBV5-4 | CASSFVADTQYF
TRBV6-5 | CASSYWDRDNSPLHF
TRBV2 | CASSKRDTGELFF